This record looks at one TCR beta chain sequence and its context. This clone's antigen is unknown. No per-base quality is available; no much larger clone lies one base away. The germline V end is reduced by 6 bases and the J end by 2 bases; junction bases left unmatched: 7. Including the terminal cysteine and phenylalanine, the CDR3 comprises 14 residues. Of all the DNA, just the CDR3 is kept, 42 bases in frame from base 1. Reading the germline V gene gives CDR1 MNHNS and CDR2 SASEGT. This sample was included in a study of a mutant IDH1 vaccine in newly diagnosed glioma (dated by TCRdb to the early 2020s). About the full investigation: In the chemotherapy-containing groups, vaccination started alongside temozolomide cycles, whereas in patients who had radiotherapy alone it started 4-6 weeks after radiotherapy. Peripheral blood samples were drawn at six visits, namely V03 (baseline), V05, V07, V10, V12 and V13. Prior to enrollment, standard therapy consisting of radiotherapy alone, temozolomide alone, or radiochemotherapy with temozolomide had been administered to patients, with the combination being received by most patients. The approximately 33 treated patients were roughly 62% male and roughly 40% female, with a mean age of roughly 42 years. The week-35 safety follow-up took place at visit V12, and the week-47 end of study took place at visit V13. Longitudinal TCRB deep sequencing was performed for around 23 treated patients wherever samples were available for exploratory analyses. Study-wide findings and limitations: Availability determined which PBMC samples were chosen for TCRB deep sequencing. Pseudoprogression seemed to be unrelated to changes in the top peripheral T cell clonotypes found by TCRB sequencing. According to the authors, sample limitations meant that analyses of patient blood samples could not be reproduced. Vaccine-induced immune responses across multiple MHC alleles were detected in 85% to 95% of patients.

Taken with the paper, the label for time point translates to: week 47, end of study. Every vaccine dose consisted of 300 ug of a 20-mer mutant IDH1 peptide in Montanide, administered subcutaneously together with topical imiquimod. Across visits V03 through V10, patients got a total of eight vaccinations, given in weeks 1, 3, 5, 7, 11, 15, 19 and 23. Newly diagnosed WHO grade 3 or 4 IDH1-mutant astrocytomas showing loss of nuclear ATRX were present in the donors. The samples were drawn from NOA16, a multicentre, single-arm, open-label phase I trial in Germany that tested a mutant IDH1 peptide vaccine in humans for the first time. Genomic DNA for TCRB sequencing was isolated from EDTA blood with the DNeasy Blood and Tissue Kit. The library was made by the immunoSEQ multiplex PCR assay. The hsTCRB Kit was used according to the manufacturer's protocol to amplify rearranged TCR beta chain sequences. Sequencing of TCRB libraries was carried out on an Illumina MiSeq. The source study handled its data this way. Demultiplexing, trimming and gene mapping were performed with the kit vendor's proprietary platform. TCRdb carries this immuneACCESS record with in-frame sequences only. Its versions omit some clonotypes, under half of them owing to an unresolved V gene in the studies checked, with the rest unexplained. V and J calls and clone size come straight from that table; D and trimming were deduced from the DNA. Across this sample there are about 94,000 clones, with 85% to 90% seen only once. Clones ranked in the top ten supply around 0.73% of the sample.

The V gene is TRBV6-1 and the J gene is TRBJ2-7, with 7 central nucleotides matching TRBD1. This receptor was taken from a woman in her 50s with glioma. Sequences were derived from PBMCs, sampled from a glioma patient whose treatment included an IDH1 peptide vaccine. In nucleotide form, the sequence is TGTGCCAGCAGCTACGGGACAGCTACCTACGAGCAGTACTTC. Its translation is CASSYGTATYEQYF.